The clone carrying this TCR beta chain was found a few times. What it binds is unknown. The record originates from a study of shared clonotypes between healthy human individuals. The wider study: For every donor, three CD4 naive, three CD4 memory, two CD8 naive and one CD8 memory plates were used.

The V and J ends lost 3 bases and 9 bases respectively, with 6 bases between them. The CDR3 length is 12 residues. In germline, CDR1 is KGHSH, CDR2 LQKENI. Nashville, Tennessee was home to all donors, who were Caucasian adults. Points from the study as a whole: Several donors showed sharing of approximately 5% of naive CD4 clonotypes.

Researchers divided each subset's genomic DNA evenly across several immunoSEQ plates. Assay: immunoSEQ multiplex PCR; the TCRdb copy retains only in-frame clones and omits some. The sample lists about 1 million clones, about 75% occurring once. V gene TRBV18 combines with J gene TRBJ1-6; no clear D. Sample: memory CD4+ T cells sorted from blood. The sample's subset: CD45RA-negative fraction. This clonotype originated in a man between 18 and 35 years old in good health. The CDR3 region is CASSPLGSPLHF. CDR3 bases: TGTGCCAGCTCACCTCTCGGTTCACCCCTCCACTTT.